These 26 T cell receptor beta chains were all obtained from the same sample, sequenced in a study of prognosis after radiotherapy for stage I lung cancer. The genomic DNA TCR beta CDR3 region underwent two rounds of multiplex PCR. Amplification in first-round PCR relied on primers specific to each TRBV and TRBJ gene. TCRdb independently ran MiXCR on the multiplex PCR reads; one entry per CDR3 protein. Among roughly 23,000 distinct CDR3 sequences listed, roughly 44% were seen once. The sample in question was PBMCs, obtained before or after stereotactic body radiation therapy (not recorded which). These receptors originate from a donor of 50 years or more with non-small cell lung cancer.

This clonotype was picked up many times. The CDR3 DNA sequence: TGTGCCAGTAGTATAGCGCGGTCTAGCGGGAGGGGCACAGATACGCAGTATTTT. Translated, it gives CASSIARSSGRGTDTQYF. The genes are TRBV19 and TRBJ2-3, with 12 nucleotides matching TRBD2. Germline V gene sequence: CDR1 LNHDA, CDR2 SQIVND (reference sequence). The CDR3 has 18 amino acids. Trimming cost V 1 base and J 1 base; bases outside gene matches: 6.

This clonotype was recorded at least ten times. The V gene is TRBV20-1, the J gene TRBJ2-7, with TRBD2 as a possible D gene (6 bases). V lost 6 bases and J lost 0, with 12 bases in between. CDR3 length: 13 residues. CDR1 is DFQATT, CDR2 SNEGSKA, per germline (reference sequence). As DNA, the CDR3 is TGCAGTGCCCCGAAGGACTACTCCTACGAGCAGTACTTC. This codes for CSAPKDYSYEQYF.

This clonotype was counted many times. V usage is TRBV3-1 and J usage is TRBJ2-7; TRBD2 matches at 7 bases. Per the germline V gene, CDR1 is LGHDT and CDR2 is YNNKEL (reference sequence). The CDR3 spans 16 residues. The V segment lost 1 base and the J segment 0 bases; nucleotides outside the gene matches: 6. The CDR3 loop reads CASSQGSGVSSYEQYF. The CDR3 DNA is TGTGCCAGCAGCCAAGGAAGCGGGGTCAGCTCCTACGAGCAGTACTTC.

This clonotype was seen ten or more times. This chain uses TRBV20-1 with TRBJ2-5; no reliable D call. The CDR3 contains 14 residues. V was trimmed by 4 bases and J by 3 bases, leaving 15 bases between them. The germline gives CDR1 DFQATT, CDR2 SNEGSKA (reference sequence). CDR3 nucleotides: TGCAGTGCTACCCGCCGGGTCCGGGAAGAGACCCAGTACTTC. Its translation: CSATRRVREETQYF.

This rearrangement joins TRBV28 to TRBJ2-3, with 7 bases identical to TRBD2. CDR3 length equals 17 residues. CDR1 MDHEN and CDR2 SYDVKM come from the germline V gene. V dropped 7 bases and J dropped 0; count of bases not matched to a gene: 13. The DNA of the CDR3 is TGTGCCAGCACACCGGGGGGAATAGCGCGTAGCACAGATACGCAGTATTTT. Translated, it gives CASTPGGIARSTDTQYF.

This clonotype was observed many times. The CDR3: CASSAAVDEQFF. The CDR3 DNA reads TGTGCCAGCAGTGCAGCCGTAGATGAGCAGTTCTTC. The chain joins TRBV25-1 to TRBJ2-1; D is undetermined. CDR1 and CDR2 from the germline V gene are MGHDK and SYGVNS. The CDR3 covers 12 residues. The germline V and J ends were trimmed by 4 bases and 8 bases, with 9 bases remaining between them.

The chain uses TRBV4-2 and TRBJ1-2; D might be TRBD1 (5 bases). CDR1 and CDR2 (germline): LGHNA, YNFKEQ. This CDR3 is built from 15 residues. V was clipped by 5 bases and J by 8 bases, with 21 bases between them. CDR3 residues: CASSLGQGGTGGYTF. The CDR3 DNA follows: TGTGCCAGCAGCTTGGGGCAGGGAGGAACGGGGGGCTACACCTTC.

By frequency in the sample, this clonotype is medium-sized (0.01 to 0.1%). CDR3 nucleotides: TGCAGTGCTAGAGATCGGGGGGAAGGGGAGCTGTTTTTT. Translated, it gives CSARDRGEGELFF. V is TRBV20-1 and J is TRBJ2-2; 7 nucleotides align to TRBD2. Unmatched junction bases numbered 3, after V lost 0 bases and J lost 8 bases. Germline V gene lookup returns CDR1 DFQATT and CDR2 SNEGSKA (reference sequence). The CDR3 extends over 13 amino acids.

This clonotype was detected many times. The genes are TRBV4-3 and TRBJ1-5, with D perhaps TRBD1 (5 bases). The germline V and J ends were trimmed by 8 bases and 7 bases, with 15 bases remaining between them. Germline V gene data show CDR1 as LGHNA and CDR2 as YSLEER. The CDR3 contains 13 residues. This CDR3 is CASSRGSGQPQHF. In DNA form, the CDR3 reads TGCGCCAGCTCCCGGGGGTCCGGGCAGCCCCAGCATTTT.

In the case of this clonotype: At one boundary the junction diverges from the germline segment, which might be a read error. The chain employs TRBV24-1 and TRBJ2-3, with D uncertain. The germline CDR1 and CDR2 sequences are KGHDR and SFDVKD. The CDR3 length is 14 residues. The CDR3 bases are TGTGCCACAAGTGAAACTACTCCCGGAGATACGAAGTATTTT. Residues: CATSETTPGDTKYF.

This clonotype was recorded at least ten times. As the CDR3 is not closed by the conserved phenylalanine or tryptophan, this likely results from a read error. The CDR3 reads CASSEGVAVSYEQYL. For the CDR3, the DNA is TGCGCCAGCAGTGAGGGGGTCGCTGTCTCCTACGAGCAGTACCTC. The gene calls are TRBV10-2 and TRBJ2-7; D unclear. CDR3 length equals 15 residues. Germline V gene data show CDR1 as WSHSY and CDR2 as SAAADI. V lost 2 bases and J 0 bases, leaving 11 bases between the germline ends.

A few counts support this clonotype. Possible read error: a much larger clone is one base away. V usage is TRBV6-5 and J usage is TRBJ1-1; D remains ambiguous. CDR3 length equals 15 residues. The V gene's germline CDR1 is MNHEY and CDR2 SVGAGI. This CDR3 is CAGSYGGEMLTEAFF. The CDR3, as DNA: TGTGCCGGCAGTTATGGTGGGGAGATGTTGACTGAAGCTTTCTTT.

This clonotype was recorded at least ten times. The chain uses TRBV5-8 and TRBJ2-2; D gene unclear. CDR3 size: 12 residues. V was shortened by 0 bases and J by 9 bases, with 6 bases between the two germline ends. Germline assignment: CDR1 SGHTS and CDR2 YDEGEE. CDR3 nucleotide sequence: TGTGCCAGCAGCTTGGACGCCAGGGAGCTGTTTTTT. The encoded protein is CASSLDARELFF.

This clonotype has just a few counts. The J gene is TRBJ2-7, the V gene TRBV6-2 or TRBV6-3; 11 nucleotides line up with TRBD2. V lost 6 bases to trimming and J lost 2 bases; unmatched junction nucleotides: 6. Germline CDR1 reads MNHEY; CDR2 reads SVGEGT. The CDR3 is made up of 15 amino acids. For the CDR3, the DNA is TGTGCCAGCAGCTTGACTAGCGGGGTCCCCTACGAGCAGTACTTC. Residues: CASSLTSGVPYEQYF.

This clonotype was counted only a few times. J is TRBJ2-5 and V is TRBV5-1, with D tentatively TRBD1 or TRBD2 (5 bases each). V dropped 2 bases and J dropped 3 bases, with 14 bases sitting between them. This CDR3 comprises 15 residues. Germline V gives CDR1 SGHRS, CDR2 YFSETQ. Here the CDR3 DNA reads TGCGCCAGCAGCTTTAGGGGCGGGCAAAAAGAGACCCAGTACTTC. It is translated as CASSFRGGQKETQYF. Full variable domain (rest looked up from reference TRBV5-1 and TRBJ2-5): KAGVTQTPRYLIKTRGQQVTLSCSPISGHRSVSWYQQTPGQGLQFLFEYFSETQRNKGNFPGRFSGRQFSNSRSEMNVSTLELGDSALYLCASSFRGGQKETQYFGPGTRLLVL.

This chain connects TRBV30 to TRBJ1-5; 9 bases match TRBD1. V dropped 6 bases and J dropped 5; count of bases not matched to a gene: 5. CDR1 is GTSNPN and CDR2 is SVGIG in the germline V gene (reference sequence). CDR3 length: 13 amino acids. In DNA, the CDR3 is TGTGCCTGCGCCGGACAGGGGTATCAGCCCCAGCATTTT. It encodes CACAGQGYQPQHF.

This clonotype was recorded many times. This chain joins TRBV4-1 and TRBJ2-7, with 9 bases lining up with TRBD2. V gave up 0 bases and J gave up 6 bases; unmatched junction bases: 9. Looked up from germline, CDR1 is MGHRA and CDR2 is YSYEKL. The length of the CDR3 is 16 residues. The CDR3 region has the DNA TGCGCCAGCAGCCAAGATCTAGCGGGAAAGACCCTCGAGCAGTACTTC. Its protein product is CASSQDLAGKTLEQYF.

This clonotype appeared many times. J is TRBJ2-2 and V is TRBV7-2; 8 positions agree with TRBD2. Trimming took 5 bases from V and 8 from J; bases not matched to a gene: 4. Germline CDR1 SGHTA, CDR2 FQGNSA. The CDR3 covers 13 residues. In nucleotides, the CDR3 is TGTGCCAGCAGCCCGGGGGGGCCGGGGGAGCTGTTTTTT. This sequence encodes CASSPGGPGELFF.

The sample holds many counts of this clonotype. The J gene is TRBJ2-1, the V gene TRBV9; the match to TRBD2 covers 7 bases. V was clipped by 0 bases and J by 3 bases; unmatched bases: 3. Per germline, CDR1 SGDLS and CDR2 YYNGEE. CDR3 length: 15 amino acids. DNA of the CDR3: TGTGCCAGCAGCGTAGCGAGCGGGAACTACAATGAGCAGTTCTTC. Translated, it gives CASSVASGNYNEQFF.

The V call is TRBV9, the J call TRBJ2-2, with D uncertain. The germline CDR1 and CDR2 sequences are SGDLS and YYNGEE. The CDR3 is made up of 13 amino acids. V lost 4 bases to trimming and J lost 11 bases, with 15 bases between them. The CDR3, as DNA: TGTGCCAGCAGCCTACATGGTCCCAGTGAGCTGTTTTTT. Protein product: CASSLHGPSELFF. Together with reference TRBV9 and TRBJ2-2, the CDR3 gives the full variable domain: DSGVTQTPKHLITATGQRVTLRCSPRSGDLSVYWYQQSLDQGLQFLIQYYNGEERAKGNILERFSAQQFPDLHSELNLSSLELGDSALYFCASSLHGPSELFFGEGSRLTVL.

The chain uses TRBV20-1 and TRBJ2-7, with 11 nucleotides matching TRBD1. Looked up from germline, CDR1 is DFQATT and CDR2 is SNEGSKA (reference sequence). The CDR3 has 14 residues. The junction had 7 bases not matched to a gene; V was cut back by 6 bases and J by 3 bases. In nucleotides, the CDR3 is TGCAGTGCCAGGGAAGGGACAGGGGGCTACGAGCAGTACTTC. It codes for CSAREGTGGYEQYF.

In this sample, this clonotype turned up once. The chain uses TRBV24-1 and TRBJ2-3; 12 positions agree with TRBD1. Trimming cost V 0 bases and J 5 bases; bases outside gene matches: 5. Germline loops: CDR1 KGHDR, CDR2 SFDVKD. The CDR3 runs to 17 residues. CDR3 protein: CATSDLGDRGHIDTQYF. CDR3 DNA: TGTGCCACCAGTGATTTGGGGGACAGGGGGCATATAGATACGCAGTATTTT.

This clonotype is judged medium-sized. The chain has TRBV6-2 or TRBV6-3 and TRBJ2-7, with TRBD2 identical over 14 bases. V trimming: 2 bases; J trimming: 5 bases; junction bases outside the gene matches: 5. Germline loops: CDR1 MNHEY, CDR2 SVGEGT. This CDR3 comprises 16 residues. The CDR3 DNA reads TGTGCCAGCAGTTACCGGACTAGCGGGAGGCTCCACGAGCAGTACTTC. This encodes CASSYRTSGRLHEQYF.

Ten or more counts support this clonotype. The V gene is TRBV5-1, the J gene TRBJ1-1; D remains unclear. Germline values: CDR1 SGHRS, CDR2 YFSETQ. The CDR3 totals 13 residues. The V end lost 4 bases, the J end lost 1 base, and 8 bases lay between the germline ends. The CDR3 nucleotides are TGCGCCAGCAGCGAGGGCCAGAACACTGAAGCTTTCTTT. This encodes CASSEGQNTEAFF.

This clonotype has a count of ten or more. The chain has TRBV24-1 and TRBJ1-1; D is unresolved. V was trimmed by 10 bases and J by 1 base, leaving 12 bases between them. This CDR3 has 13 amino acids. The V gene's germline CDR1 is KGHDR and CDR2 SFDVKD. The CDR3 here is CATKDGTNTEAFF. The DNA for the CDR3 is TGTGCCACTAAGGACGGAACGAACACTGAAGCTTTCTTT.

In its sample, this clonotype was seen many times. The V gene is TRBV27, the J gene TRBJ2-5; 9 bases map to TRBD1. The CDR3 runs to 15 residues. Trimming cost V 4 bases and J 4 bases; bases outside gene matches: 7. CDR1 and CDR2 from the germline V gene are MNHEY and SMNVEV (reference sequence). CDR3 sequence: CASSSGNRGLETQYF. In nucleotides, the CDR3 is TGTGCCAGCAGTTCCGGCAACAGGGGGCTAGAGACCCAGTACTTC.